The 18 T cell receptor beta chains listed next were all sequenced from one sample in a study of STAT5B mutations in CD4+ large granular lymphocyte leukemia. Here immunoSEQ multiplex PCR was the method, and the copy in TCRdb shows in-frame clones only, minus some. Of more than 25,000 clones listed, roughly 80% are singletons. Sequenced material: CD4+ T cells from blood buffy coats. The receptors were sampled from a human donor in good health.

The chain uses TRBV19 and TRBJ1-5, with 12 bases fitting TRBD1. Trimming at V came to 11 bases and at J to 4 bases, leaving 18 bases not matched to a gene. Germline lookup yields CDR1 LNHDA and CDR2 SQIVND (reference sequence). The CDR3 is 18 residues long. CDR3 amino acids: CASTIWDRGLNGNQPQHF. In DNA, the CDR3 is TGTGCCTCGACGATATGGGACAGGGGGCTGAATGGGAATCAGCCCCAGCATTTT. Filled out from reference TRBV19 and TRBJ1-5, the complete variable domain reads DGGITQSPKYLFRKEGQNVTLSCEQNLNHDAMYWYRQDPGQGLRLIYYSQIVNDFQKGDIAEGYSVSREKKESFPLTVTSAQKNPTAFYLCASTIWDRGLNGNQPQHFGDGTRLSIL.

CDR3 sequence reads: CASKGPLPARTSGGPLTDTQYF. DNA for the CDR3: TGCGCCAGCAAAGGTCCCCTCCCCGCCCGGACTAGCGGGGGACCTCTCACAGATACGCAGTATTTT. The chain links TRBV23-1 to TRBJ2-3; 13 nucleotides align to TRBD2. TRBV23-1 is an ORF for which the function is uncertain. The CDR3 is made up of 22 amino acids. The junction had 24 bases not matched to a gene; V was cut back by 7 bases and J by 2 bases.

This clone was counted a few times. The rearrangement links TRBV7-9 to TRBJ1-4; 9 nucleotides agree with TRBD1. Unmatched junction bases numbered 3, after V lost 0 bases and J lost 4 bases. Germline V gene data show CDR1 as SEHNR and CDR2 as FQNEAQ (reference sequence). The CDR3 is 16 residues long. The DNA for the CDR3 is TGTGCCAGCAGCTTAGCCGGGACAGGGCATAATGAAAAACTGTTTTTT. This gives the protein CASSLAGTGHNEKLFF.

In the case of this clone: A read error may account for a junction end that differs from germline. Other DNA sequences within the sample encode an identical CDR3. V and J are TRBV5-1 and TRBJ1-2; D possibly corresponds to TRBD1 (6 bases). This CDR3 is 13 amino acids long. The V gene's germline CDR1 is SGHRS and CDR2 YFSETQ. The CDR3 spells CASSVGQFLGYTF. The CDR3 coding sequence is TGCGCCAGCAGCGTAGGACAGTTTCTTGGCTATACCTTC.

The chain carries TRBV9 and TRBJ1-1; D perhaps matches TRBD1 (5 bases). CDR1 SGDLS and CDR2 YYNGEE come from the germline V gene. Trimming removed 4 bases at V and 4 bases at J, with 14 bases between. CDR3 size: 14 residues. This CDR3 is CASSPRHQGTEAFF. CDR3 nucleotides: TGTGCCAGCAGCCCCCGGCATCAGGGCACTGAAGCTTTCTTT.

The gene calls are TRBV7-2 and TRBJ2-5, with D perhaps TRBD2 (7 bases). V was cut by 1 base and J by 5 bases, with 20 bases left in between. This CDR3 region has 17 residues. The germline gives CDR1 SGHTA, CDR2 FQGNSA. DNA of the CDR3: TGTGCCAGCAGCTTAGTGTATGGGGGGGGACATCGGGAGACCCAGTACTTC. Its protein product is CASSLVYGGGHRETQYF.

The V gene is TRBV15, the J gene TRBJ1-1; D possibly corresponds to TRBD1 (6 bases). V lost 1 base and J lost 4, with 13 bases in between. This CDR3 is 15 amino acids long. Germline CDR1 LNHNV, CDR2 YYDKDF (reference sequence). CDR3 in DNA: TGTGCCACCAGCAGAGGGGGGGCCGGGGTCACTGAAGCTTTCTTT. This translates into CATSRGGAGVTEAFF.

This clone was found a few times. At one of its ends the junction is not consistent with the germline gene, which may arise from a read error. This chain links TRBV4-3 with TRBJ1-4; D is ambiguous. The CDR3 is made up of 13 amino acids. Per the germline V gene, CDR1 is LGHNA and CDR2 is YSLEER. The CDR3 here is CASSQEPIVGSVF. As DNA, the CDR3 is TGCGCCAGCAGCCAAGAACCCATCGTGGGGTCTGTTTTT.

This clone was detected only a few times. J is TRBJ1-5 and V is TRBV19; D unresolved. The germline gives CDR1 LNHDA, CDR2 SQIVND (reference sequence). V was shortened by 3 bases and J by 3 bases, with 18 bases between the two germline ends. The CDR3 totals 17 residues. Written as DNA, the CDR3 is TGTGCCAGTAGTATCTCGCCCGCGGGTGGCGACAATCAGCCCCAGCATTTT. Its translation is CASSISPAGGDNQPQHF.

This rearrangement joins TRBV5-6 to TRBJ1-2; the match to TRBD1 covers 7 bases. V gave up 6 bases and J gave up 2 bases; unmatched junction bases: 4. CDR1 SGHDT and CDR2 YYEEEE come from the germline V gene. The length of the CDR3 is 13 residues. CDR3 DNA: TGTGCCAGCAAGCGGGACAGCAACTATGGCTACACCTTC. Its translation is CASKRDSNYGYTF.

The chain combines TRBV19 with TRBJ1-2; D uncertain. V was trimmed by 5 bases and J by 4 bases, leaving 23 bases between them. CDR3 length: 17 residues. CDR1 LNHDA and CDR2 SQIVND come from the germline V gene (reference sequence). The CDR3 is CASSPRTNLPPLYGYTF. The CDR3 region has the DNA TGTGCCAGTAGTCCTAGAACCAACTTACCCCCTCTCTATGGCTACACCTTC.

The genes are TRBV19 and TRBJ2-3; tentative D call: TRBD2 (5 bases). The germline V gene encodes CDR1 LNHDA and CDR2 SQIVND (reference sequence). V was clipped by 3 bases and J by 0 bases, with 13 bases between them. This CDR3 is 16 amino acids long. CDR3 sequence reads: CASSMGAVVSTDTQYF. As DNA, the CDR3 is TGTGCCAGTAGTATGGGAGCGGTGGTTAGCACAGATACGCAGTATTTT.

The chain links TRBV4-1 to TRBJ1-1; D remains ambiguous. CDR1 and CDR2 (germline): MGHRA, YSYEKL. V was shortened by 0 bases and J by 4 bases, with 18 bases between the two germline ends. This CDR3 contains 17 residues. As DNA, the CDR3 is TGCGCCAGCAGCCAAGACCCAGATCCCCCGGGAGGCACTGAAGCTTTCTTT. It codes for CASSQDPDPPGGTEAFF.

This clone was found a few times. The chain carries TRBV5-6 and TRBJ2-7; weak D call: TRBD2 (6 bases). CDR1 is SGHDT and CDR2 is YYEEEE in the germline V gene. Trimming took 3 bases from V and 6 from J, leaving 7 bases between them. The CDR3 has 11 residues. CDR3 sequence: CASSSGVEQYV. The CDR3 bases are TGTGCCAGCAGCTCGGGGGTCGAGCAGTACGTC.

The CDR3 loop reads CASSLPGQGALQGEQYV. In DNA, the CDR3 is TGTGCCAGTAGCCTACCCGGACAGGGGGCCCTCCAAGGCGAGCAGTACGTC. The chain is built from TRBV19 and TRBJ2-7, with 11 nucleotides matching TRBD1. Unmatched junction bases numbered 16, after V lost 6 bases and J lost 6 bases. This CDR3 is built from 17 residues. Germline V gene data show CDR1 as LNHDA and CDR2 as SQIVND (reference sequence).

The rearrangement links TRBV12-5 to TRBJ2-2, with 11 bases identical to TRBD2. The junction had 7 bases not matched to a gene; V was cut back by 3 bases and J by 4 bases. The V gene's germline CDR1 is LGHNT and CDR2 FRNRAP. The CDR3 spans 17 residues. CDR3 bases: TGTGCTAGTGGTTTAGGTCTAGCGGGGGGAGGCACCGGGGAGCTGTTTTTT. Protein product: CASGLGLAGGGTGELFF.

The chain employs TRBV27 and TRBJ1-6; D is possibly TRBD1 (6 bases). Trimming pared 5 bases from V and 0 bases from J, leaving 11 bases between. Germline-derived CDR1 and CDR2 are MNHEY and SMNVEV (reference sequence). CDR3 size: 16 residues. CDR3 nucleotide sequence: TGTGCCAGCAGTCCACTGGACAGCTCCTATAATTCACCCCTCCACTTT. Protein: CASSPLDSSYNSPLHF.

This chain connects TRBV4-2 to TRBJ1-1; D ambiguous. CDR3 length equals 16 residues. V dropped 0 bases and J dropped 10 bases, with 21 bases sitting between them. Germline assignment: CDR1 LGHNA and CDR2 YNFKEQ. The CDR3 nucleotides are TGTGCCAGCAGCCAAGATCGGCTAGGCGGGCCCGTGGGAGCTTTCTTT. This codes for CASSQDRLGGPVGAFF.